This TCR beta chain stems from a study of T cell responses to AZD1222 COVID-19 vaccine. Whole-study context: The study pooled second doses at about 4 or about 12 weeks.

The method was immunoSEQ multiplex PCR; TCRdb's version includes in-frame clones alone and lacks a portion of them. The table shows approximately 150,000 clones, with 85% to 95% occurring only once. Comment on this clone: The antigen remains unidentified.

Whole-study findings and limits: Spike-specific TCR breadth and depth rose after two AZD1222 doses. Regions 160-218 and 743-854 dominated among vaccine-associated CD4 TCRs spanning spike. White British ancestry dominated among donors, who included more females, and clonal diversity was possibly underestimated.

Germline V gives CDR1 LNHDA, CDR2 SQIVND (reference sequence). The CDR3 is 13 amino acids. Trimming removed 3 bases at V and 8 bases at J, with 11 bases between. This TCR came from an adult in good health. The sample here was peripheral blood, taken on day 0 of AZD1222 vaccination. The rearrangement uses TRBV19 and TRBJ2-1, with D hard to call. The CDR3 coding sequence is TGTGCCAGTAGTATTGGGCCCCTCGATGAGCAGTTCTTC. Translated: CASSIGPLDEQFF. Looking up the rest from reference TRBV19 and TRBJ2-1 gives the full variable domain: DGGITQSPKYLFRKEGQNVTLSCEQNLNHDAMYWYRQDPGQGLRLIYYSQIVNDFQKGDIAEGYSVSREKKESFPLTVTSAQKNPTAFYLCASSIGPLDEQFFGPGTRLTVL.